This T cell receptor beta chain was sequenced for a study of radiation and T cells in renal cell carcinoma. Study at large: Nephrectomy followed 15 Gy stereotactic body radiation by 4 weeks. The study, taken as a whole, reports: Top tumor clonotypes rose in blood 2 weeks post-radiation, then contracted.

As for this clone: Its specificity is unknown.

Documented time point: blood 2 weeks post-SBRT. Treatment described: 15 Gy SBRT to primary tumor, nephrectomy 4 weeks later. Blood was sampled at baseline, 2 weeks and 4 weeks after SBRT. The patient's renal cell carcinoma had clear cell pathology. Repertoires were generated with immunoSEQ multiplex PCR, while TCRdb's copy carries only in-frame clones and drops some. Seen here are roughly 130,000 clones, around nine tenths observed once, and the top ten hold 5.5% to 6.5%. This CDR3 spans 13 amino acids. V shed 4 bases and J shed 4 bases, with 9 bases lying between them. Germline V CDR1 and CDR2: SGDLS, YYNGEE.

This sequence joins TRBV9 and TRBJ2-1; D uncertain. Sequences were derived from blood, sampled from a patient whose treatment included radiotherapy and nephrectomy. The TCR sequence derives from a woman in her seventies with renal cell carcinoma. CDR3 bases: TGTGCCAGCAGCACGACATTTTACAATGAGCAGTTCTTC. Translation: CASSTTFYNEQFF.